These T cell receptor beta chains were read from a single sample in a study of technical replicates of blood from several donors. Method: immunoSEQ multiplex PCR; TCRdb's copy keeps in-frame clones and lacks some. The sample holds tens of thousands of clones, approximately 93% seen once. Source material: T cells isolated from PBMCs. These receptors all stem from a human donor in good health. The CDR3 runs from the conserved cysteine through the conserved F or W. Fields, in order: D gene, V gene, J gene, clone size, CDR3 protein, CDR3 DNA. D genes are given only for firm matches. The size of a clone is reported for some rows only, either as once, few or many, or as a class for expanded clones.

-	TRBV29-1	TRBJ2-2	-	CSARTVANTGELFF	TGCAGCGCACGGACTGTCGCGAACACCGGGGAGCTGTTTTTT
TRBD1	TRBV19	TRBJ1-2	-	CASSITTGQGAYGYTF	TGTGCCAGTAGTATTACAACAGGACAGGGGGCCTATGGCTACACCTTC
-	TRBV5-1	TRBJ2-7	-	CASSLMPGATYEQYF	TGCGCCAGCAGCTTGATGCCGGGTGCTACTTACGAGCAGTACTTC
TRBD1	TRBV19	TRBJ2-5	-	CASAGQGAAKTQYF	TGTGCCAGTGCTGGACAGGGGGCGGCAAAGACCCAGTACTTC
-	TRBV6-6	TRBJ2-3	once	CASSYVLSTDTQYF	TGTGCCAGCAGTTATGTTCTGAGCACAGATACGCAGTATTTT
-	TRBV9	TRBJ2-2	-	CASSATGGELFF	TGTGCCAGCAGCGCGACGGGCGGGGAGCTGTTTTTT
-	TRBV11-2	TRBJ1-1	-	CASSLITGSTEAFF	TGTGCCAGCAGCTTGATAACAGGATCAACTGAAGCTTTCTTT
TRBD1	TRBV5-1	TRBJ2-1	-	CASSNRDRGDEQFF	TGCGCCAGCAGCAACCGGGACAGGGGGGATGAGCAGTTCTTC
-	TRBV2	TRBJ1-2	-	CASSSTGYGYTF	TGTGCCAGCAGTTCGACGGGCTATGGCTACACCTTC
-	TRBV5-6	TRBJ2-5	-	CASSFLLPVWAGQETQYF	TGTGCCAGCAGCTTTTTGCTACCGGTTTGGGCAGGCCAAGAGACCCAGTACTTC
-	TRBV5-6	TRBJ1-2	-	CASSLLDRPGAGYTF	TGTGCCAGCAGTCTCTTGGACCGTCCGGGAGCCGGCTACACCTTC
-	TRBV27	TRBJ2-7	-	CASSLYPASLTYEQYF	TGTGCCAGCAGTTTATATCCAGCGAGTCTAACCTACGAGCAGTACTTC
-	TRBV5-1	TRBJ2-5	-	CASSWVNPREETQYF	TGCGCCAGCAGCTGGGTCAATCCTAGGGAGGAGACCCAGTACTTC
-	TRBV6-1	TRBJ1-4	-	CASSDQGRGNEKLFF	TGTGCCAGCAGTGATCAGGGTAGGGGTAATGAAAAACTGTTTTTT
-	TRBV7-8	TRBJ2-1	once	CASSGYGEDEQFF	TGTGCCAGCAGCGGCTATGGGGAGGATGAGCAGTTCTTC
-	TRBV28	TRBJ2-7	-	CASRGTRGRYEQYF	TGTGCCAGCAGAGGGACTCGAGGGCGCTACGAGCAGTACTTC
-	TRBV5-1	TRBJ1-3	-	CASSLGQLSGNTIYF	TGCGCCAGCAGCTTGGGACAGCTCTCTGGAAACACCATATATTTT
TRBD2	TRBV11-2	TRBJ2-5	-	CASRRLAGPLQETQYF	TGTGCCAGCAGGCGACTAGCGGGGCCCCTCCAAGAGACCCAGTACTTC
TRBD1	TRBV18	TRBJ2-2	-	CASSTRQGHTGELFF	TGTGCCAGCTCAACCAGACAGGGTCACACCGGGGAGCTGTTTTTT
-	TRBV15	TRBJ2-7	-	CATSRDTGTVASSYEQYF	TGTGCCACCAGCAGAGATACGGGAACCGTTGCGAGCTCCTACGAGCAGTACTTC
TRBD1	TRBV9	TRBJ1-1	once	CASSLTGDTEAFF	TGTGCCAGCAGCCTAACAGGGGACACTGAAGCTTTCTTT
TRBD2	TRBV19	TRBJ2-2	once	CASTSGRATGELFF	TGTGCCAGTACTAGCGGGAGGGCCACCGGGGAGCTGTTTTTT
-	TRBV30	TRBJ2-7	-	CAWSAGVAEQYF	TGTGCCTGGAGTGCCGGGGTAGCCGAGCAGTACTTC
TRBD2	TRBV5-6	TRBJ2-3	-	CASSLALAGGLDTQYF	TGTGCCAGCAGCTTGGCACTGGCGGGAGGGTTAGATACGCAGTATTTT
-	TRBV5-1	TRBJ2-7	-	CASSYRQHAYEQYF	TGCGCCAGCAGCTACCGACAGCACGCCTACGAGCAGTACTTC
-	TRBV7-2	TRBJ2-7	-	CASSLAHRVAYEQYF	TGTGCCAGCAGCTTAGCGCACAGGGTTGCCTACGAGCAGTACTTC
-	TRBV5-6	TRBJ1-1	-	CASSLLDSKAFF	TGTGCCAGCAGCTTATTAGACAGTAAAGCTTTCTTT
TRBD1	TRBV19	TRBJ2-7	-	CASSGRGREQYF	TGTGCCAGTAGTGGCAGGGGGCGTGAACAGTACTTC
-	TRBV7-9	TRBJ2-7	-	CASSSPRGAAVEQYF	TGTGCCAGCAGCTCACCACGGGGGGCGGCTGTTGAGCAGTACTTC